A single sample is the source of the 2 T cell receptor beta chains below, sequenced in a study of cytomegalovirus exposure and HLA in healthy donors. Both 60 Vbeta primers and 13 Jbeta primers went into the PCR. Clones were sequenced by immunoSEQ multiplex PCR, and TCRdb holds only the in-frame ones, with some missing. Of about 120,000 clones listed, around 60% are singletons. Sequenced input: PBMCs. These receptors were collected from a woman in her 40s in good health and CMV-seropositive.

The chain links TRBV5-4 to TRBJ2-1; 15 nucleotides align to TRBD2. Germline V gene lookup returns CDR1 SGHNT and CDR2 YYREEE (reference sequence). This CDR3 spans 17 amino acids. Trimming cost V 7 bases and J 4 bases; bases outside gene matches: 9. CDR3 nucleotide sequence: TGTGCCAGCGGCCCCTGGACTAGCGGGAGGGATTACAATGAGCAGTTCTTC. Protein product: CASGPWTSGRDYNEQFF.

V usage is TRBV15 and J usage is TRBJ2-1, with no clear D. Deletions cut 5 bases from V and 7 bases from J, with 9 bases between. CDR1 LNHNV and CDR2 YYDKDF come from the germline V gene (reference sequence). The CDR3 sequence is 12 residues long. This chain's CDR3 is CATSRNRNEQFF. The CDR3 DNA reads TGTGCCACCAGCCGTAATCGGAATGAGCAGTTCTTC.